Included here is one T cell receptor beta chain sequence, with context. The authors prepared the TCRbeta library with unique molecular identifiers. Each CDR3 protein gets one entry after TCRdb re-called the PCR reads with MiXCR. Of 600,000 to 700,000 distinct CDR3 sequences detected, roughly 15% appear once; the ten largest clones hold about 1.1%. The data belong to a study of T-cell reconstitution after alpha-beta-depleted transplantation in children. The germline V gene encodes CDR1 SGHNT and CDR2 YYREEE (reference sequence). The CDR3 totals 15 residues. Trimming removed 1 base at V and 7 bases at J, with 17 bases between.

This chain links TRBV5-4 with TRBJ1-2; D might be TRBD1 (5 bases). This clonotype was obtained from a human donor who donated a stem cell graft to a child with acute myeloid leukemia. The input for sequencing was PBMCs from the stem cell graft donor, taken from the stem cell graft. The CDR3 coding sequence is TGTGCCAGCAGCTTGTGGCAGGGTTCATATCGTGGCTACACCTTC. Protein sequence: CASSLWQGSYRGYTF.